The 24 T cell receptor beta chains presented below share a single source sample, sequenced in a study of shared clonotypes between healthy human individuals. TCRdb's copy holds only in-frame clones and misses some; the assay was immunoSEQ multiplex PCR. The table has 950,000 to 1,100,000 clones, 60% to 80% seen once; the top ten hold about 1.5%. Sequencing used memory CD4+ T cells sorted from blood. Subset here: CD45RA-negative fraction. The source is a man aged 18 to 30 in good health.

This clone was recorded once. The rearrangement uses TRBV6-6 and TRBJ1-1, with D tentatively TRBD1 (6 bases). Germline CDR1 is MNHNY and CDR2 is SVGAGI (reference sequence). Trimming left V 10 bases short and J 1 base short, with 10 bases between. There are 12 residues in the CDR3. The CDR3 sequence is CAISRGNTEAFF. The DNA of the CDR3 is TGTGCCATCAGCAGGGGGAACACTGAAGCTTTCTTT.

The rearrangement links TRBV19 to TRBJ1-6, with 8 bases fitting TRBD1. Per germline, CDR1 LNHDA and CDR2 SQIVND (reference sequence). The V segment lost 4 bases and the J segment 7 bases; nucleotides outside the gene matches: 6. This CDR3 region has 15 residues. The CDR3 DNA reads TGTGCCAGTAGTAACACCGGGACAGGAAATTCACCCCTCCACTTT. Amino acid sequence: CASSNTGTGNSPLHF.

The chain joins TRBV6-5 to TRBJ2-7, with D possibly matching TRBD1 (5 bases). The CDR3 is 14 residues long. CDR1 is MNHEY, CDR2 SVGAGI, per germline. V shed 2 bases and J shed 5 bases, with 13 bases lying between them. The CDR3: CASSYNGAPDEQYF. As DNA, the CDR3 is TGTGCCAGCAGTTACAATGGGGCGCCGGACGAGCAGTACTTC.

The DNA of the CDR3 is TGCGCCAGCAGTGACCCCCGAGGGGGATTCTACGAGCAGTACTTC. Translated: CASSDPRGGFYEQYF. The chain joins TRBV10-1 to TRBJ2-7; TRBD1 might be the D (6 bases). V gave up 3 bases and J gave up 3 bases, with 15 bases separating them. In germline, CDR1 is WNHNN, CDR2 SYGVQD (reference sequence). The CDR3 has 15 amino acids.

Concerning this clone itself: Other DNA sequences from this sample encode an identical CDR3 as well. The chain couples TRBV6-6 to TRBJ1-2; no firm D call. The germline gives CDR1 MNHNY, CDR2 SVGAGI (reference sequence). Trimming pared 10 bases from V and 3 bases from J, leaving 12 bases between. CDR3 size: 12 residues. The CDR3 DNA reads TGTGCCACGGAAGGGAACGACTATGGCTACACCTTC. Its translation is CATEGNDYGYTF.

The chain combines TRBV4-1 with TRBJ2-5; TRBD2 agrees at 13 bases. V lost 4 bases to trimming and J lost 3 bases; unmatched junction nucleotides: 5. Germline values: CDR1 MGHRA, CDR2 YSYEKL. This CDR3 contains 16 residues. This chain's CDR3 is CASSPGTSGVEETQYF. CDR3 bases: TGCGCCAGCAGCCCCGGGACTAGCGGGGTGGAAGAGACCCAGTACTTC.

In DNA form, the CDR3 reads TGCGCCCGAAAGGGAGAGAAGAACTACGAGCAGTACTTC. It specifies CARKGEKNYEQYF. This rearrangement joins TRBV5-1 to TRBJ2-7, with TRBD2 as a possible D gene (5 bases). Trimming took off 10 bases at V and 3 bases at J, with 17 bases between the two ends. This CDR3 is 13 amino acids long. Germline V gene lookup returns CDR1 SGHRS and CDR2 YFSETQ.

The chain links TRBV5-5 to TRBJ2-7; 8 bases match TRBD1. The germline gives CDR1 SGHKS, CDR2 YYEKEE (reference sequence). The J segment lost 9 bases and the V segment lost 4 bases, leaving 15 bases of the junction unmatched. The CDR3 is 15 residues long. The CDR3 DNA follows: TGTGCCAGCAGCCCGGGGACAGGACTCGCCCCGGGGCAGTACTTC. Translating gives CASSPGTGLAPGQYF.

This sequence joins TRBV15 and TRBJ2-5; 7 bases line up with TRBD1. The J call may be in error: the DNA end matches TRBJ2-7 better. The CDR3 runs 14 residues. CDR1 and CDR2 (germline): LNHNV, YYDKDF (reference sequence). DNA for the CDR3: TGTGCCACCAGCAGAGTGGCAGGGGGCTACGAGCAGTACTTC. It is translated as CATSRVAGGYEQYF.

The genes are TRBV2 and TRBJ1-5; D not resolved. Germline values: CDR1 SNHLY, CDR2 FYNNEI. The CDR3 runs 14 residues. The V end lost 0 bases, the J end lost 7 bases, and 10 bases lay between the germline ends. The CDR3 coding sequence is TGTGCCAGCAGTGAAGCGGGTGCGCGGCAGCCCCAGCATTTT. Encoded protein: CASSEAGARQPQHF.

This clone was seen a single time. CDR3 region: CASSLLSGLTEAFF. DNA for the CDR3: TGTGCCAGCAGTTTATTATCGGGTTTAACTGAAGCTTTCTTT. The chain employs TRBV27 and TRBJ1-1; D uncertain. The CDR3 contains 14 residues. The germline V and J ends were trimmed by 1 base and 5 bases, with 11 bases remaining between them. From germline, CDR1 is MNHEY and CDR2 SMNVEV (reference sequence).

The chain has TRBV10-3 and TRBJ2-1, with a tentative D call TRBD2 (6 bases). Trimming left V 0 bases short and J 2 bases short, with 17 bases between. The V gene's germline CDR1 is ENHRY and CDR2 SYGVKD. The CDR3 has 18 residues. The CDR3 loop reads CAISESSPASVTYNEQFF. In DNA form, the CDR3 reads TGTGCCATCAGTGAGTCTTCCCCCGCTAGCGTAACCTACAATGAGCAGTTCTTC.

This clone was seen more than once but under ten times. The gene calls are TRBV5-6 and TRBJ1-2, with 9 bases aligning to TRBD1. V lost 3 bases to trimming and J lost 2 bases; unmatched junction nucleotides: 2. Per the germline V gene, CDR1 is SGHDT and CDR2 is YYEEEE. CDR3 length equals 14 residues. The CDR3 DNA is TGTGCCAGCAGCTGGGGGACAGGGAACTATGGCTACACCTTC. This gives the protein CASSWGTGNYGYTF.

The chain is built from TRBV2 and TRBJ1-2; D may be TRBD1 (6 bases). The CDR3 spans 13 residues. V shed 4 bases and J shed 6 bases, with 12 bases lying between them. CDR1 and CDR2 from the germline V gene are SNHLY and FYNNEI. CDR3 in amino acids: CASSATGRDGYTF. The DNA of the CDR3 is TGTGCCAGCAGTGCCACAGGGAGGGATGGCTACACCTTC.

This chain links TRBV6-6 with TRBJ2-1; TRBD1 is a possible D gene (6 bases). This CDR3 contains 13 residues. V shed 4 bases and J shed 9 bases, with 13 bases lying between them. CDR1 and CDR2 (germline): MNHNY, SVGAGI (reference sequence). CDR3 coding DNA: TGTGCCAGCAGTTTACAGGGTACGATTGAGCAGTTCTTC. Translating it yields CASSLQGTIEQFF.

The chain employs TRBV11-2 and TRBJ1-6; D unresolved. CDR1 and CDR2 from the germline V gene are SGHAT and FQNNGV. CDR3 length: 17 amino acids. Trimming took off 0 bases at V and 10 bases at J, with 19 bases between the two ends. In DNA form, the CDR3 reads TGTGCCAGCAGCTTAGAGGCCTACACGTCTCGACCCTCACCCCTCCACTTT. Its translation: CASSLEAYTSRPSPLHF.

The CDR3 DNA reads as TGTGCCAGCTCACCGGGGACAGCCCGACAAGAGACCCAGTACTTC. As protein: CASSPGTARQETQYF. The J gene is TRBJ2-5, the V gene TRBV18, with 7 bases matching TRBD1. There are 15 residues in the CDR3. Per germline, CDR1 KGHSH and CDR2 LQKENI. J was trimmed by 2 bases and V by 3 bases; bases with no gene match: 6.

This rearrangement joins TRBV9 to TRBJ2-5, with TRBD2 identical over 7 bases. V gave up 0 bases and J gave up 3 bases; unmatched junction bases: 8. Germline loops: CDR1 SGDLS, CDR2 YYNGEE. This CDR3 contains 16 residues. CDR3 sequence reads: CASSVAGGRPEETQYF. In DNA form, the CDR3 reads TGTGCCAGCAGCGTAGCGGGGGGACGCCCCGAAGAGACCCAGTACTTC.

This chain connects TRBV19 to TRBJ2-5; D is possibly TRBD2 (6 bases). The CDR3 loop spans 14 amino acids. Germline values: CDR1 LNHDA, CDR2 SQIVND (reference sequence). With 7 bases removed from V and 0 bases from J, the gap between germline ends came to 12 bases. The CDR3 DNA sequence: TGTGCCAGTAATAGCCGCGGGAACCAAGAGACCCAGTACTTC. Translating it yields CASNSRGNQETQYF. Complete variable domain (other parts from reference TRBV19 and TRBJ2-5): DGGITQSPKYLFRKEGQNVTLSCEQNLNHDAMYWYRQDPGQGLRLIYYSQIVNDFQKGDIAEGYSVSREKKESFPLTVTSAQKNPTAFYLCASNSRGNQETQYFGPGTRLLVL.

The chain uses TRBV19 and TRBJ1-6; TRBD1 matches 10 bases. The V and J ends lost 7 bases and 6 bases, in that order; junction bases with no gene match: 6. Germline V lookup: CDR1 LNHDA, CDR2 SQIVND (reference sequence). The CDR3 has 15 amino acids. CDR3 sequence (DNA): TGTGCCAGTAATCGACAGGGGGCCTCTAATTCACCCCTCCACTTT. This gives the protein CASNRQGASNSPLHF.

The chain links TRBV5-4 to TRBJ2-7; D is unclear. Germline V gives CDR1 SGHNT, CDR2 YYREEE (reference sequence). The CDR3 totals 13 residues. The V end was cut by 0 bases, the J end by 3 bases, with 7 bases between. CDR3 coding DNA: TGTGCCAGCAGCTTGGTGGAGAACTACGAGCAGTACTTC. Its protein product is CASSLVENYEQYF.

This clone has a single count. This chain connects TRBV5-1 to TRBJ2-6, with D perhaps matching TRBD2 (5 bases). CDR3 size: 14 residues. Germline CDR1 is SGHRS and CDR2 is YFSETQ. V lost 5 bases, J lost 4 bases, and 10 bases lay in between. CDR3 DNA sequence: TGCGCCAGCAGTACGGGGTCCGGGGCCAACGTCCTGACTTTC. Encoded protein: CASSTGSGANVLTF.

V gene TRBV2 combines with J gene TRBJ2-7; 9 bases agree with TRBD1. CDR1 is SNHLY and CDR2 is FYNNEI in the germline V gene. The CDR3 contains 14 residues. V shed 6 bases, J shed 2 bases, and the junction held 5 bases outside the gene matches. Here the CDR3 DNA reads TGTGCCAGCAGCCGGGACAGGGCGGCCTACGAGCAGTACTTC. Translation gives CASSRDRAAYEQYF. Looking up the rest from reference TRBV2 and TRBJ2-7 gives the full variable domain: EPEVTQTPSHQVTQMGQEVILRCVPISNHLYFYWYRQILGQKVEFLVSFYNNEISEKSEIFDDQFSVERPDGSNFTLKIRSTKLEDSAMYFCASSRDRAAYEQYFGPGTRLTVT.

The rearrangement joins TRBV6-1 to TRBJ2-7; 8 positions match TRBD1. The ends lost 2 bases at V and 5 bases at J; junction bases unmatched: 8. The CDR3 loop spans 15 amino acids. The germline V gene encodes CDR1 MNHNS and CDR2 SASEGT. CDR3 nucleotide sequence: TGTGCCAGCAGTGAATTGGGACAGGTACCCCACGAGCAGTACTTC. Protein product: CASSELGQVPHEQYF.